This TCR beta chain was sequenced in a study of blood T cell repertoires in COVID-19. Study information: Acute-phase and convalescent COVID-19 samples originated in the United States, Italy and Spain. T cells, B-cell-depleted T cells, or PBMCs provided the cDNA or gDNA that served as material.

Deletions cut 5 bases from V and 0 bases from J, with 19 bases between. The CDR3 length is 17 residues. Germline V gene data show CDR1 as MDHEN and CDR2 as SYDVKM. Authors' methods: Reference gene primer amplification gave nucleated cell count estimates. TCRdb's copy holds only in-frame clones and misses some; the assay was immunoSEQ multiplex PCR. The V and J calls and clone size come from that table; D and trimming were worked out from the DNA. The repertoire holds about 280,000 clones, with 88% as singletons. Followed longitudinally, the Seattle patients had been enrolled during active infection. Sequencing was carried out using peripheral blood. This TCR came from a woman aged 30 to 39 with COVID-19, enrolled during active disease. This chain links TRBV28 with TRBJ1-1, with TRBD1 as a possible D gene (5 bases). CDR3 sequence: CASSKPLGLGMNTEAFF. CDR3 nucleotides: TGTGCCAGCAGTAAACCCCTGGGGCTGGGTATGAACACTGAAGCTTTCTTT. The complete variable domain, with remaining parts taken from reference TRBV28 and TRBJ1-1, reads DVKVTQSSRYLVKRTGEKVFLECVQDMDHENMFWYRQDPGLGLRLIYFSYDVKMKEKGDIPEGYSVSREKKERFSLILESASTNQTSMYLCASSKPLGLGMNTEAFFGQGTRLTVV.